Presented here are 8 T cell receptor beta chains from one specimen sequenced in a study of cytomegalovirus exposure and HLA in healthy donors. Use of 60 Vbeta and 13 Jbeta primers characterized the PCR. This table comes from immunoSEQ multiplex PCR, and its TCRdb copy is limited to in-frame clones, with some not included. The sample records over 200,000 clones, 70% to 85% being singletons. Sequenced sample: PBMCs. Receptor source: a male donor in good health and CMV-seronegative.

CDR3 DNA sequence: TGCGCCAGCAGCCAAGAGCAACTCGGGAGGCCCCGACGCACCGGGGAGCTGTTTTTT. Protein sequence: CASSQEQLGRPRRTGELFF. The rearrangement uses TRBV4-1 and TRBJ2-2; 7 bases line up with TRBD2. The CDR3 totals 19 residues. The V gene end was trimmed by 0 bases and the J gene end by 4 bases; junction bases not matched to a gene: 14. Germline CDR1 is MGHRA and CDR2 is YSYEKL.

The chain uses TRBV15 and TRBJ2-1; TRBD1 might be the D (6 bases). The germline CDR1 and CDR2 sequences are LNHNV and YYDKDF (reference sequence). V lost 11 bases to trimming and J lost 6 bases, with 17 bases between them. The CDR3 extends over 13 amino acids. The CDR3 loop reads CASSGTTSNEQFF. As DNA, the CDR3 is TGTGCCTCCTCCGGGACAACTAGCAATGAGCAGTTCTTC.

The J gene is TRBJ1-2, the V gene TRBV6-1, with 8 bases identical to TRBD1. V gave up 3 bases and J gave up 8 bases; unmatched junction bases: 14. Per germline, CDR1 MNHNS and CDR2 SASEGT. The CDR3 is made up of 16 amino acids. The CDR3 loop reads CASSDFQGANGFGYTF. The DNA of the CDR3 is TGTGCCAGCAGTGACTTCCAGGGGGCGAATGGATTCGGCTACACCTTC.

Notes on this clone: A read error may account for a junction end that differs from germline. The chain has TRBV7-9 and TRBJ1-4, with D perhaps TRBD1 (5 bases). CDR3 length: 14 residues. In germline, CDR1 is SEHNR, CDR2 FQNEAQ (reference sequence). This chain's CDR3 is CSSSPDSSNEKLFF. Written as DNA, the CDR3 is TGTTCCAGCAGCCCTGACAGCTCTAATGAAAAACTGTTTTTT.

This chain connects TRBV5-6 to TRBJ2-2, with D possibly matching TRBD2 (7 bases). Per the germline V gene, CDR1 is SGHDT and CDR2 is YYEEEE. This CDR3 is 16 amino acids long. V was shortened by 0 bases and J by 4 bases, with 13 bases between the two germline ends. CDR3 nucleotides: TGTGCCAGCAGCTTGGACGGGAGGACAGTCACCGGGGAGCTGTTTTTT. It translates to CASSLDGRTVTGELFF.

V is TRBV18 and J is TRBJ2-1; 11 bases are a match to TRBD1. In germline, CDR1 is KGHSH, CDR2 LQKENI. The CDR3 runs to 17 residues. V lost 3 bases to trimming and J lost 8 bases; unmatched junction nucleotides: 12. For the CDR3, the DNA is TGTGCCAGCTCACCGGATACCCGGGACAGGGGGAAAGATGAGCAGTTCTTC. This gives the protein CASSPDTRDRGKDEQFF.

Many counts were recorded for this clone. The rearrangement links TRBV5-6 to TRBJ1-4; 8 bases are a match to TRBD1. CDR3 length: 14 amino acids. Per germline, CDR1 SGHDT and CDR2 YYEEEE. Losses at the gene ends were 4 bases for V and 11 bases for J; bases not matched to a gene: 10. The CDR3 sequence is CASSSRTGWGKLFF. As DNA, the CDR3 is TGTGCCAGCAGCAGCAGGACAGGGTGGGGGAAACTGTTTTTT. Complete variable domain (other parts from reference TRBV5-6 and TRBJ1-4): DAGVTQSPTHLIKTRGQQVTLRCSPKSGHDTVSWYQQALGQGPQFIFQYYEEEERQRGNFPDRFSGHQFPNYSSELNVNALLLGDSALYLCASSSRTGWGKLFFGSGTQLSVL.

The chain employs TRBV18 and TRBJ2-1, with D maybe TRBD2 (6 bases). The CDR3 loop spans 17 amino acids. Germline loops: CDR1 KGHSH, CDR2 LQKENI. Trimming stripped 1 base from V and 3 bases from J, with 16 bases between. The DNA of the CDR3 is TGTGCCAGCTCACCACGTCAATTAGCGGACGTCTACAATGAGCAGTTCTTC. It codes for CASSPRQLADVYNEQFF.